Listed here are 8 T cell receptor beta chains from one sample, sequenced in a study of OX40 agonist ivuxolimab in advanced cancers. Using immunoSEQ multiplex PCR, the repertoire was profiled, and TCRdb retains in-frame clones only, with some absent. The sample contains some 28,000 clones, 86% of which appear only once. The sample in question was CD4+ or CD8+ T cells sorted from blood, obtained in a trial of the OX40 agonist ivuxolimab. Source of these receptors: an adult with an advanced solid tumor such as melanoma, head and neck, liver or kidney cancer.

The chain joins TRBV19 to TRBJ1-1, with 8 positions matching TRBD1. With V trimmed by 7 bases and J by 6 bases, 16 bases remained unmatched. This CDR3 has 16 amino acids. Germline V gives CDR1 LNHDA, CDR2 SQIVND (reference sequence). The chain's CDR3 is CASTPDRARRWSEAFF. The CDR3 DNA sequence: TGTGCCAGTACCCCGGACAGGGCGAGAAGGTGGTCTGAAGCTTTCTTT.

The chain combines TRBV19 with TRBJ1-6, with TRBD1 identical over 7 bases. CDR3 length: 15 amino acids. Unmatched junction bases numbered 6, after V lost 2 bases and J lost 8 bases. Per the germline V gene, CDR1 is LNHDA and CDR2 is SQIVND (reference sequence). CDR3 sequence reads: CASSIRGTEYSPLHF. The CDR3 DNA is TGTGCCAGTAGTATACGTGGGACAGAATATTCACCCCTCCACTTT.

The count of this clone is one. The chain has TRBV5-5 and TRBJ1-4; TRBD1 matches at 9 bases. Per germline, CDR1 SGHKS and CDR2 YYEKEE (reference sequence). J was trimmed by 3 bases and V by 3 bases; bases with no gene match: 9. The CDR3 is made up of 17 amino acids. CDR3 nucleotide sequence: TGTGCCAGCAGCTCCGTAACAGGGGGCGCGTCTAATGAAAAACTGTTTTTT. Amino acid sequence: CASSSVTGGASNEKLFF.

V and J are TRBV15 and TRBJ2-1, with 9 bases aligning to TRBD2. V lost 4 bases and J lost 0; bases outside the gene matches: 4. The CDR3 contains 16 residues. Germline CDR1 and CDR2: LNHNV and YYDKDF (reference sequence). The CDR3, as DNA: TGTGCCACCAGCATCCGAGCGGGGGGCTCCTACAATGAGCAGTTCTTC. It specifies CATSIRAGGSYNEQFF.

This clone was detected a few times. The V and J genes are TRBV13 and TRBJ1-6; D possibly corresponds to TRBD1 (6 bases). The CDR3 is made up of 14 amino acids. Germline CDR1 reads PRHDT; CDR2 reads FYEKMQ (reference sequence). Trimming took 5 bases from V and 14 from J, leaving 19 bases between them. CDR3 residues: CASSLGTGGQTLHF. The DNA for the CDR3 is TGTGCCAGCAGCCTTGGGACCGGGGGACAAACCCTCCACTTT.

The V call is TRBV5-1, the J call TRBJ1-1, with D perhaps TRBD1 (5 bases). This CDR3 region has 14 residues. V lost 2 bases and J 3 bases, leaving 11 bases between the germline ends. CDR1 and CDR2 from the germline V gene are SGHRS and YFSETQ. The CDR3 coding sequence is TGCGCCAGCAGCTTTCAGGGAACTGACACTGAAGCTTTCTTT. Its translation: CASSFQGTDTEAFF.

This clone came up once. V and J are TRBV5-5 and TRBJ1-5; no firm D call. This CDR3 contains 16 residues. V gave up 1 base and J gave up 6 bases, with 17 bases separating them. Germline V gives CDR1 SGHKS, CDR2 YYEKEE (reference sequence). This CDR3 reads CASSLRDHGDAQPQHF. The CDR3 DNA is TGTGCCAGCAGCTTGCGGGATCACGGCGACGCTCAGCCCCAGCATTTT.

This chain joins TRBV4-2 and TRBJ2-1; D is unresolved. The V end lost 2 bases, the J end lost 8 bases, and 13 bases lay between the germline ends. The CDR3 is made up of 14 amino acids. Per the germline V gene, CDR1 is LGHNA and CDR2 is YNFKEQ. For the CDR3, the DNA is TGTGCCAGCAGCCAAAGGGTTCTAAACGATGAGCAGTTCTTC. Translating gives CASSQRVLNDEQFF.